This TCR beta chain appears in the sequencing data of a study of cytomegalovirus exposure and HLA in healthy donors. Study-wide results and limits: In a later analysis, productive TCRs from donors in an Asian-associated ancestry cluster reportedly carried fewer N-insertions than the cohort mean. As a later analysis revealed, the rate of TCR association differed by HLA locus, with DRB1 most and HLA-C fewest. Specificity of three CMV-associated chains for CMV antigens was verified in vitro.

60 Vbeta and 13 Jbeta primers were used in PCR. Clones were read by immunoSEQ multiplex PCR, and TCRdb kept only the in-frame ones, dropping some. The data show approximately 120,000 clones, with about 73% seen just once and roughly 4% held by the top ten. This clone appeared once. What it binds is unknown. Per the germline V gene, CDR1 is SGHRS and CDR2 is YFSETQ. Trimming removed 1 base at V and 0 bases at J, with 7 bases between. This CDR3 region has 14 residues. Material for sequencing was PBMCs. The chain combines TRBV5-1 with TRBJ1-2; no clear D. The receptor was derived from a woman aged 45-65 years in good health and CMV-seropositive. The DNA for the CDR3 is TGCGCCAGCAGCTTGACAGATCCTAACTATGGCTACACCTTC. As protein: CASSLTDPNYGYTF.